The text below deals with one T cell receptor beta chain. The CDR3 extends over 14 amino acids. The V gene's germline CDR1 is SGHTA and CDR2 FQGNSA. The V segment lost 2 bases and the J segment 9 bases; nucleotides outside the gene matches: 7. Semi-nested PCR with Nested Universal Primer A followed constant-region reverse priming of full-length variable regions. One entry per CDR3 protein, called by TCRdb with MiXCR from the 5' RACE reads. The sample lists about 53,000 distinct CDR3 sequences, roughly a quarter seen once, with 3.2% in the top ten. The V gene is TRBV7-2, the J gene TRBJ1-5, with TRBD1 matching 7 bases. Material: tumor-infiltrating naive CD4+ T cells sorted from the breast tumor. The subset denotes: naive CD4+ T cells, CD4+CD45RA+CD25-. This sequence originates from a female donor with breast cancer. DNA for the CDR3: TGTGCCAGCAGCTTACGTACAGGGGCTCGGCCCCAGCATTTT. It translates to CASSLRTGARPQHF.